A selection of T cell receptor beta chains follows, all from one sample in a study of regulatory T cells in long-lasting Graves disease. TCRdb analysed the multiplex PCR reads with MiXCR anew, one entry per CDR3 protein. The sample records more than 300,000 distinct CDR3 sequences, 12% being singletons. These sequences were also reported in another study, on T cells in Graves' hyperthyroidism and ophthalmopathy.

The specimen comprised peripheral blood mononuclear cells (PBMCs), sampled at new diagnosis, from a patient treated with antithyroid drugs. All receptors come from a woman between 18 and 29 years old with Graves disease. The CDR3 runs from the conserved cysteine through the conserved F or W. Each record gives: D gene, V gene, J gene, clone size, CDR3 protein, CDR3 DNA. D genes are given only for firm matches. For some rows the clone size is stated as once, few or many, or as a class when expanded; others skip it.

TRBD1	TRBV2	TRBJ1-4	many	CASSEGDRRLFF	TGTGCCAGCAGCGAGGGGGACAGGAGGCTGTTTTTT
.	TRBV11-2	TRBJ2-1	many	CASTPTPFSYNEQFF	TGTGCCAGCACCCCGACTCCCTTCTCCTACAATGAGCAGTTCTTC
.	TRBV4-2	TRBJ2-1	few	CASSHGGPGYEQFF	TGTGCCAGCAGCCATGGGGGTCCAGGCTATGAGCAGTTCTTC
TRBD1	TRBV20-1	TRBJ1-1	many	CSAGGQVPNTEAFF	TGCAGTGCGGGAGGACAGGTCCCGAACACTGAAGCTTTCTTT
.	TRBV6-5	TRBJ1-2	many	CASSSPYRTNYGYTF	TGTGCCAGCAGTTCCCCCTACAGAACTAACTATGGCTACACCTTC
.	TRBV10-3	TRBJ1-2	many	CAISESDATLYGYTF	TGTGCCATCAGTGAGTCCGATGCGACCCTCTATGGCTACACCTTC
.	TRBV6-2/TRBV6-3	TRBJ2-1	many	CASRPGGSYNEQFF	TGTGCCAGCCGCCCCGGCGGCTCCTACAATGAGCAGTTCTTC
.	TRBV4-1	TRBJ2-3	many	CASSQDPVTDTQYF	TGCGCCAGCAGCCAAGATCCCGTCACAGATACGCAGTATTTT
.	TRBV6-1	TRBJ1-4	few	CASSPGDGMGEKLFF	TGTGCCAGCAGCCCGGGGGACGGTATGGGTGAAAAACTGTTTTTT
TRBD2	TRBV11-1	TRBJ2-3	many	CASSLGISGIKDTQYF	TGTGCCAGCAGCTTAGGAATTAGCGGGATCAAAGATACGCAGTATTTT
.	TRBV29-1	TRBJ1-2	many	CSVPDYGYTF	TGCAGCGTTCCAGACTATGGCTACACCTTC
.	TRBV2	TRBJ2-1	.	CASSPGTAYGYGQFF	TGTGCCAGCAGCCCCGGGACCGCGTACGGCTACGGGCAGTTCTTC
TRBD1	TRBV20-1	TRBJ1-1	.	CSARDRAGGAGEAFF	TGCAGTGCTAGAGATAGGGCAGGGGGCGCGGGGGAAGCTTTCTTT
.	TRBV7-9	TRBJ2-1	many	CASSLVKGRRNEQFF	TGTGCCAGCAGCTTAGTGAAGGGCAGGCGTAATGAGCAGTTCTTC
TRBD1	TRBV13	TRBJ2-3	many	CASNRPEGQGPDTQYF	TGTGCCAGCAACCGGCCCGAGGGACAGGGGCCAGATACGCAGTATTTT
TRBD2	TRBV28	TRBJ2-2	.	CAFRRERGMLTGELFF	TGTGCCTTCAGGCGGGAGAGGGGAATGCTCACCGGGGAGCTGTTTTTT
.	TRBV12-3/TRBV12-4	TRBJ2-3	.	CASSHIGRSPHFTDTQYF	TGTGCCAGCAGTCACATCGGGCGGAGCCCACACTTCACAGATACGCAGTATTTT
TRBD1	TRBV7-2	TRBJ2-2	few	CASSLGVTGAGELFF	TGTGCCAGCAGCTTAGGGGTCACAGGGGCCGGGGAGCTGTTTTTT
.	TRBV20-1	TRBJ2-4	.	CSAREVAKNIQYF	TGCAGTGCTAGAGAGGTAGCCAAAAACATTCAGTACTTC
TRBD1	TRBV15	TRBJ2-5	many	CATSAGTGAETQYF	TGTGCCACCAGCGCCGGGACAGGGGCCGAGACCCAGTACTTC
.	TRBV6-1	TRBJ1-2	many	CASSPGGHYYGYTF	TGTGCCAGCAGCCCTGGAGGGCACTACTATGGCTACACCTTC
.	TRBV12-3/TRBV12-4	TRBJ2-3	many	CASSFPRLSGIPDTQYF	TGTGCCAGCAGTTTTCCGCGCTTATCGGGGATTCCAGATACGCAGTATTTT
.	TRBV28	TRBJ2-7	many	CASSLPGNVAFYEQYF	TGTGCCAGCAGTTTACCAGGGAACGTAGCCTTCTACGAGCAGTACTTC
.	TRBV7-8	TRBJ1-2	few	CASSYLQDPVANYGYTF	TGTGCCAGCAGCTATTTACAGGACCCAGTTGCTAACTATGGCTACACCTTC
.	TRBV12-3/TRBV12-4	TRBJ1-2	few	CASSLIGRAPGSNYGYTF	TGTGCCAGCAGTTTAATTGGCAGGGCCCCCGGATCTAACTATGGCTACACCTTC
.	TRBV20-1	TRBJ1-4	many	CSARDPRGRGSEKLFF	TGCAGTGCTAGAGATCCGAGGGGGAGGGGTAGCGAAAAACTGTTTTTT
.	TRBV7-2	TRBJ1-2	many	CASSLYPAISHRDGYTF	TGTGCCAGCAGCTTATACCCGGCGATATCTCATAGGGATGGCTACACCTTC
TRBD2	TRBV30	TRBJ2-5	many	CAWSRKRGGGETQYF	TGTGCCTGGAGTAGAAAGCGGGGGGGCGGAGAGACCCAGTACTTC
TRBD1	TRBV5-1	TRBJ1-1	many	CASSLTRQGALLNTEAFF	TGCGCCAGCAGCCTCACCAGACAGGGGGCTCTATTGAACACTGAAGCTTTCTTT
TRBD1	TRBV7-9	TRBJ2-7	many	CASSHSLTGDDYEQYF	TGTGCCAGCAGCCACAGCCTGACAGGGGACGACTACGAGCAGTACTTC
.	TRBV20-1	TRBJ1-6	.	CSAREVRGSYNSPLHF	TGCAGTGCTAGGGAAGTAAGGGGATCCTATAATTCACCCCTCCACTTT
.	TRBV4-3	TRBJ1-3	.	CASSPYSGNTIYF	TGCGCCAGCAGCCCGTACTCTGGAAACACCATATATTTT
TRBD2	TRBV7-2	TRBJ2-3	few	CAGSMGLAEVTDTQYF	TGTGCCGGCAGCATGGGACTAGCGGAGGTCACAGATACGCAGTATTTT
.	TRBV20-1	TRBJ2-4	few	CSARDIGGIQYF	TGCAGTGCTAGGGACATCGGCGGCATTCAGTACTTC
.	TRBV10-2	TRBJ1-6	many	CASSEGGVYSPLHF	TGCGCCAGCAGTGAGGGGGGTGTTTATTCACCCCTCCACTTT
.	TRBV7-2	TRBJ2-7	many	CASSLFADSYEQYF	TGTGCCAGCAGCTTATTCGCAGACTCCTACGAGCAGTACTTC
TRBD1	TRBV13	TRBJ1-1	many	CASSNRGGSAFF	TGTGCCAGCAGCAACAGGGGAGGCTCGGCTTTCTTT
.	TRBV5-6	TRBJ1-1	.	CASSLRSFTGLGEAFF	TGTGCCAGCAGCTTGCGGTCCTTTACAGGGTTGGGTGAAGCTTTCTTT
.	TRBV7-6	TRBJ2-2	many	CASSLTFPRLTGELFF	TGTGCCAGCAGCTTAACTTTTCCCCGATTGACCGGGGAGCTGTTTTTT
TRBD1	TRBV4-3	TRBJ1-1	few	CASSQYRGQVTEAFF	TGCGCCAGCAGCCAGTACAGGGGGCAGGTGACTGAAGCTTTCTTT
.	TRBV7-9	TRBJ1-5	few	CASSFANQPQHF	TGTGCCAGCAGCTTTGCCAATCAGCCCCAGCATTTT
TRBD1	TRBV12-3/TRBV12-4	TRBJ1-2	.	CASRRQGGGNGYTF	TGTGCCAGCAGAAGACAGGGAGGAGGGAACGGCTACACCTTC
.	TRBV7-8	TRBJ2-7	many	CASSLDYEQYF	TGTGCCAGCAGCTTAGACTACGAGCAGTACTTC
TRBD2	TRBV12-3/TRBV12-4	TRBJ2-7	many	CASSLGKTSGGTYEQYF	TGTGCCAGCAGTTTAGGGAAGACTAGCGGGGGAACCTACGAGCAGTACTTC
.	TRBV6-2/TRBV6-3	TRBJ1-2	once	CASSARTATYGYTF	TGTGCCAGCAGCGCCAGGACAGCAACGTATGGCTACACCTTC
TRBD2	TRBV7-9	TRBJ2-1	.	CASSIMGTRGNEQFF	TGTGCCAGCAGCATAATGGGGACTAGAGGTAATGAGCAGTTCTTC
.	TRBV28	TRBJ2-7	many	CASGSGTGPYEQYF	TGTGCCAGCGGTAGCGGGACAGGGCCCTACGAGCAGTACTTC
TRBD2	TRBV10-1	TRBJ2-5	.	CASSQAAGVLETQYF	TGCGCCAGCAGCCAAGCAGCGGGGGTTCTAGAGACCCAGTACTTC
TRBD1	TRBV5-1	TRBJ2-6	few	CASSLRQGAKTGANVLTF	TGCGCCAGCAGCTTGAGACAGGGGGCGAAAACTGGGGCCAACGTCCTGACTTTC
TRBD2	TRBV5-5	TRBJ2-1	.	CASSFSGANNEQFF	TGTGCCAGCAGCTTTAGCGGGGCGAACAATGAGCAGTTCTTC
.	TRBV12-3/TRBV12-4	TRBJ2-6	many	CASAKGSGANVLTF	TGTGCCAGCGCGAAGGGATCTGGGGCCAACGTCCTGACTTTC
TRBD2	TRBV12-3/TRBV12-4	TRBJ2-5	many	CASRSRQYLAGVEETQYF	TGTGCCAGCAGGTCCCGCCAATACTTAGCGGGAGTGGAAGAGACCCAGTACTTC
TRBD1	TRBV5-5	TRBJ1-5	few	CASSLHDRENQPQHF	TGTGCCAGCAGCTTACACGACAGGGAGAATCAGCCCCAGCATTTT
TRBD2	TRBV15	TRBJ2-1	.	CATSPGGLAGANERFF	TGTGCCACCAGCCCGGGGGGTCTAGCGGGAGCCAATGAGCGGTTCTTC
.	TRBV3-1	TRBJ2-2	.	CASSQLISGELFF	TGTGCCAGCAGCCAACTAATTTCCGGGGAGCTGTTTTTT
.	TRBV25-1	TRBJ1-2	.	CASSGVGASYGYTF	TGTGCCAGCAGTGGCGTGGGGGCTAGCTATGGCTACACCTTC
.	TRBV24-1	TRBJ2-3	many	CATSPTKRGTDTQYF	TGTGCCACCAGCCCGACTAAGCGCGGGACAGATACGCAGTATTTT
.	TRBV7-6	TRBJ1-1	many	CASSLAAHGNTEAFF	TGTGCCAGCAGCTTAGCGGCTCACGGGAACACTGAAGCTTTCTTT
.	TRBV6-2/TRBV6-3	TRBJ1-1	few	CASSYLTIPAFF	TGTGCCAGCAGTTACCTAACTATTCCGGCTTTCTTT